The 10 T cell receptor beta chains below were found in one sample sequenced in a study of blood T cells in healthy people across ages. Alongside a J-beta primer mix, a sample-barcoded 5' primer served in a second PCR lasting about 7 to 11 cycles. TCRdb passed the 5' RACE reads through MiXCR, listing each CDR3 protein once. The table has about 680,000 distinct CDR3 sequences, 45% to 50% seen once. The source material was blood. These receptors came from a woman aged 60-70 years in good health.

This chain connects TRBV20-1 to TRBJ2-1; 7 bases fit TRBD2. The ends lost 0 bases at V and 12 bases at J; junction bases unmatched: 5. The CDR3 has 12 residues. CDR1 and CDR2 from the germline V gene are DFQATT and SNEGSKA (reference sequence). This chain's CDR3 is CSARDGGEGQFF. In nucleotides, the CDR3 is TGCAGTGCTAGAGATGGGGGGGAGGGGCAGTTCTTC.

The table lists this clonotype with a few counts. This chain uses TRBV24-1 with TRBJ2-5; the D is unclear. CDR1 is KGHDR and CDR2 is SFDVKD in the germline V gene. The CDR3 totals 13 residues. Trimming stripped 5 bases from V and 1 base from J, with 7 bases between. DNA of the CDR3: TGTGCCACCAGTGCGGTCCGCCAAGAGACCCAGTACTTC. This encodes CATSAVRQETQYF.

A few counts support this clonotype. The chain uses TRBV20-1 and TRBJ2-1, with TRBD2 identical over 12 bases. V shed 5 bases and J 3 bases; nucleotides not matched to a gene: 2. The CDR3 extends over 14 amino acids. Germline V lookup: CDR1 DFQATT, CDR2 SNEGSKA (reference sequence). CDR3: CSAPSGRVYNEQFF. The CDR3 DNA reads TGCAGTGCTCCTAGCGGGAGGGTCTACAATGAGCAGTTCTTC.

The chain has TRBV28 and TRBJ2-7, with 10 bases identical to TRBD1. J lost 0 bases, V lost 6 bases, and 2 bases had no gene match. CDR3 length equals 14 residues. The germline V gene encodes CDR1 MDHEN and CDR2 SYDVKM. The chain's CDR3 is CASRDRGASYEQYF. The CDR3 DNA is TGTGCCAGCAGGGACAGGGGGGCCTCCTACGAGCAGTACTTC.

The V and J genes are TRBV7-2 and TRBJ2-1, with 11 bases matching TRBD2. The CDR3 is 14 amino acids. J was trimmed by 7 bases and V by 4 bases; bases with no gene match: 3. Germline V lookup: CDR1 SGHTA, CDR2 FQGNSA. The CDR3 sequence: CASSSRTSGNEQFF. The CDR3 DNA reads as TGTGCCAGCAGCTCACGGACTAGCGGGAATGAGCAGTTCTTC.

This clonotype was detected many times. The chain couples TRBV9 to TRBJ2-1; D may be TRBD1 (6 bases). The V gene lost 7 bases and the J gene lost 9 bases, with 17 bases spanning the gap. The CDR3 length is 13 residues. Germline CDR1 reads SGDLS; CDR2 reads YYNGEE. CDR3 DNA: TGTGCCAGCGGGGGTGGGGGCCCTCGTGAGCAGTTCTTC. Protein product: CASGGGGPREQFF.

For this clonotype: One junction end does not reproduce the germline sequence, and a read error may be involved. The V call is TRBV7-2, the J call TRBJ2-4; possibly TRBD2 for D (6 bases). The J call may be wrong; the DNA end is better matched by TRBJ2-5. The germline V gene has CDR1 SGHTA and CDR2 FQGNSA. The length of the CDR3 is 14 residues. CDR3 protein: CACSPPPRGETQYF. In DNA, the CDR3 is TGTGCCTGCAGCCCCCCCCCCCGGGGGGAGACCCAGTACTTC.

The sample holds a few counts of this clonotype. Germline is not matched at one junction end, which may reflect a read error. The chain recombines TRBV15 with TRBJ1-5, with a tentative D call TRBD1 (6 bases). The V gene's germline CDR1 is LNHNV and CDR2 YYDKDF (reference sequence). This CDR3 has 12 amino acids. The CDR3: CATGTLNQPRHF. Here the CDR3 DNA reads TGTGCCACCGGGACACTTAATCAGCCCCGGCATTTT.

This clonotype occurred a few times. CDR3 in DNA: TGCAGCCACCGCGCCCCGGGACAAAGATCCGGCTACACCTTC. This gives the protein CSHRAPGQRSGYTF. The V call is TRBV29-1, the J call TRBJ1-2; D perhaps matches TRBD1 (6 bases). Germline V gives CDR1 SQVTM, CDR2 ANQGSEA. V lost 8 bases, J lost 8 bases, and 24 bases lay in between. The CDR3 has 14 amino acids.

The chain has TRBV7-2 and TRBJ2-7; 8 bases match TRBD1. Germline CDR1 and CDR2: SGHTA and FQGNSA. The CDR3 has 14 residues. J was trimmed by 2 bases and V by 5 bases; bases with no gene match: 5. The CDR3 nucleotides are TGTGCCAGCAGCCAGACAGGGGACCCCTACGAGCAGTACTTC. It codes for CASSQTGDPYEQYF. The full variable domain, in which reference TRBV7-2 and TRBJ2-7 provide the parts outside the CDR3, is GAGVSQSPSNKVTEKGKDVELRCDPISGHTALYWYRQSLGQGLEFLIYFQGNSAPDKSGLPSDRFSAERTGGSVSTLTIQRTQQEDSAVYLCASSQTGDPYEQYFGPGTRLTVT.